This note documents a single T cell receptor (beta chain) sequence. Its antigen is as yet unknown. A much larger clone lies one base from this, so it may be a read error. Other DNA sequences in this specimen translate into the identical CDR3. This entry comes from a study of shared clonotypes between healthy human individuals. Overall study context: CD4 naive and CD4 memory each took three plates per donor, while CD8 naive took two and CD8 memory one.

Study conclusions and caveats: The donor pool, a small one, limited the genetic and exposure-history diversity represented.

Per germline, CDR1 MDHEN and CDR2 SYDVKM. This CDR3 is 12 amino acids long. V was pared by 8 bases and J by 2 bases, with 9 bases between. CD8 memory was a combination of CD45RO+ cells and CCR7-negative CD45RA+ TemRA cells. DNA at approximately 200 ng, 25,000 to 35,000 T cell genomes, went into sorted-subset replicate PCRs. Sequenced by immunoSEQ multiplex PCR; TCRdb stores in-frame clones only, minus some. The data hold a few hundred thousand clones, with around nine tenths observed a single time. The gene calls are TRBV28 and TRBJ1-1; D gene uncertain. The sequenced material came from memory CD8+ T cells sorted from blood. Subset indicated: CD45RO+ cells pooled with CCR7-negative TemRA cells. This sequence was found in a man younger than 35 in good health. CDR3 nucleotides: TGTGCCAGCCGCTTCGCAAACACTGAAGCTTTCTTT. Amino acids: CASRFANTEAFF.